The T cell receptor beta chain under discussion was sequenced for a study of blood T cells in healthy people across ages. Per germline, CDR1 MDHEN and CDR2 SYDVKM. CDR3 length: 16 residues. Deletions cut 6 bases from V and 7 bases from J, with 21 bases between. It was with a sample-barcoded 5' primer and a J-beta primer mix that a second PCR of roughly 7 to 11 cycles was run. TCRdb processed the 5' RACE reads anew with MiXCR; each CDR3 protein has one entry. The repertoire consists of about 800,000 distinct CDR3 sequences, with approximately 25% occurring once and the leading ten covering approximately 3.7%. A further study also used this sample, focusing on T cells of mothers and their children.

The TCR sequence derives from a boy aged 5 to 17 in good health. Sequencing was carried out using blood. The rearrangement uses TRBV28 and TRBJ1-4, with D uncertain. CDR3: CASRKGPGSGSEKLFF. CDR3 nucleotide sequence: TGTGCCAGCAGGAAAGGGCCGGGAAGCGGAAGTGAAAAACTGTTTTTT.